The TCR beta chain under discussion was sequenced for a study of OX40 agonist ivuxolimab in advanced cancers. Findings and caveats of the study: Some nonresponders also had low normalized T-cell clonal expansion.

Generated by immunoSEQ multiplex PCR, the TCRdb table keeps only in-frame clones and is missing some. The repertoire holds some 10,000 clones, with 85% to 90% as singletons. Blood was sampled at baseline, cycle 4 day 1, and cycle 7 day 1. CDR1 is LNHNV and CDR2 is YYDKDF in the germline V gene (reference sequence). This CDR3 has 12 residues. Concerning this clone: Its antigen is still unknown. An end of the junction differs from the germline gene, which may be a read error.

The chain recombines TRBV15 with TRBJ2-1, with D tentatively TRBD2 (7 bases). Sequencing was performed on CD4+ or CD8+ T cells sorted from blood, taken in a trial of the OX40 agonist ivuxolimab. The receptor was isolated from an adult with an advanced solid tumor such as melanoma, head and neck, liver or kidney cancer. CDR3 coding DNA: TGTGCCACCGAGGACAGCGGGACTGGGAAGATCTTC. It is translated as CATEDSGTGKIF.